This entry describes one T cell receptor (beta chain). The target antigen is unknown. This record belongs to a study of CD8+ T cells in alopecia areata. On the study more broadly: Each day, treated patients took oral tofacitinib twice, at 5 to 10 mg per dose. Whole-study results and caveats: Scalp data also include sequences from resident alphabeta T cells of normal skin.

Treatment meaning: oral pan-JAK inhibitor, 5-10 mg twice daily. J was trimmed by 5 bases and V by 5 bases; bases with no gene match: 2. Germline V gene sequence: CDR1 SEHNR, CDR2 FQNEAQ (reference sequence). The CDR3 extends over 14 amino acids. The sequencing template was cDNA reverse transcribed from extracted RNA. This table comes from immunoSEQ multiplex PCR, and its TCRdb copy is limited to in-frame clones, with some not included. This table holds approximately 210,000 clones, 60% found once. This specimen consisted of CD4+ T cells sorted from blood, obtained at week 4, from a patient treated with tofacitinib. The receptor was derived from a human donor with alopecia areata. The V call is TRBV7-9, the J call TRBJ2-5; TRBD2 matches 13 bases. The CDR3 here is CASSPGLAGETQYF. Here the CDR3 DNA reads TGTGCCAGCAGCCCGGGACTAGCGGGGGAGACCCAGTACTTC. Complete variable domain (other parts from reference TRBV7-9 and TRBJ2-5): DTGVSQNPRHKITKRGQNVTFRCDPISEHNRLYWYRQTLGQGPEFLTYFQNEAQLEKSRLLSDRFSAERPKGSFSTLEIQRTEQGDSAMYLCASSPGLAGETQYFGPGTRLLVL.